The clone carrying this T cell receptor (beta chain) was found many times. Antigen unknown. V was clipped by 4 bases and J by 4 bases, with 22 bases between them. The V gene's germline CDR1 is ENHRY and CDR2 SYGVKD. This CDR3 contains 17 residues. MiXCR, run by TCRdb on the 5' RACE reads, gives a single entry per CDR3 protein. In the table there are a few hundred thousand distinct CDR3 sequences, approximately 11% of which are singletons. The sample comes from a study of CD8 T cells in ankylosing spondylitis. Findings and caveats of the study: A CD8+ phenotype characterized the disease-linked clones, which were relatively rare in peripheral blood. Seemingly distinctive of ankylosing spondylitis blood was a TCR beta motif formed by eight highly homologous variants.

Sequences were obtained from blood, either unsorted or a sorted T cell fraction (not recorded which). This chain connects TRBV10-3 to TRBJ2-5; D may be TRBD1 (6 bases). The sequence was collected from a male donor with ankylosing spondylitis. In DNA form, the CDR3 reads TGTGCCATCAGTGCATGGGAAAGGGGGAACTTTAGAGAGACCCAGTACTTC. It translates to CAISAWERGNFRETQYF.